This T cell receptor beta chain derives from a study of T cell responses to AZD1222 COVID-19 vaccine. Here immunoSEQ multiplex PCR was the method, and the copy in TCRdb shows in-frame clones only, minus some. The table includes fewer than 120,000 clones, roughly 92% detected once. The ends were cut back, 11 bases at V and 4 bases at J, with 27 bases in the middle. The CDR3 has 18 residues. CDR1 ENHRY and CDR2 SYGVKD come from the germline V gene. This specimen was peripheral blood, taken 28 days after the second AZD1222 dose. This chain joins TRBV10-3 and TRBJ2-6; a possible D gene is TRBD1 (7 bases). The TCR comes from an adult who received the AZD1222 COVID-19 vaccine. CDR3 protein: CAAQGSRGTVSGANVLTF. CDR3 coding DNA: TGTGCCGCCCAAGGGTCCAGGGGGACTGTCTCCGGGGCCAACGTCCTGACTTTC.